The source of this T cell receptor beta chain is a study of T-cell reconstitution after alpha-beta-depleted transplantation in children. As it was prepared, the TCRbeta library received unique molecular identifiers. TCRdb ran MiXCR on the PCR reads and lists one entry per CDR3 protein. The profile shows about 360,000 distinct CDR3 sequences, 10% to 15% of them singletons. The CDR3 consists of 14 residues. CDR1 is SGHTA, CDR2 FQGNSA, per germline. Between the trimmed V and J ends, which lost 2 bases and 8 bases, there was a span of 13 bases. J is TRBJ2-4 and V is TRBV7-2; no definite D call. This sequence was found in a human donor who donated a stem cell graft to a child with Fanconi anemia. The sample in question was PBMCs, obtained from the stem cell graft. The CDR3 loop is CASSLNLGSDIQYF. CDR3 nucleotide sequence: TGTGCCAGCAGCTTAAACTTAGGGTCGGACATTCAGTACTTC.